Following are 21 T cell receptor beta chains from one sample sequenced in a study of early T cells in non-severe SARS-CoV-2 infection (dated by TCRdb to the early 2020s). The library was built by means of 5' RACE. Instrument used: NextSeq 500. TCRdb handled the public reads itself, with Q25 trimming in fastp and clone calling in MiXCR, and kept productive beta chains. Rows merge per CDR3 protein into single entries with the most common DNA and genes. For this sample there are roughly 72,000 distinct CDR3 sequences; 9.5% to 15% appear just once. The top ten hold around 2.8% of the sample. The sample in question was whole blood, obtained at baseline. The origin of the receptors is an adult who was a healthcare worker with PCR-confirmed SARS-CoV-2 infection or an uninfected control (not recorded which).

At least ten counts were recorded for this clonotype. J is TRBJ2-2 and V is TRBV19, with D maybe TRBD2 (6 bases). CDR1 and CDR2 from the germline V gene are LNHDA and SQIVND (reference sequence). This CDR3 is 16 amino acids long. With 4 bases removed from V and 6 bases from J, the gap between germline ends came to 18 bases. CDR3 loop: CASSTSPGLPPGELFF. Written as DNA, the CDR3 is TGTGCCAGTAGTACCTCACCGGGACTCCCGCCCGGGGAGCTGTTTTTT. Variable domain in full (rest from reference TRBV19 and TRBJ2-2): DGGITQSPKYLFRKEGQNVTLSCEQNLNHDAMYWYRQDPGQGLRLIYYSQIVNDFQKGDIAEGYSVSREKKESFPLTVTSAQKNPTAFYLCASSTSPGLPPGELFFGEGSRLTVL.

The rearrangement uses TRBV5-6 and TRBJ1-1; a possible D gene is TRBD1 (5 bases). Trimming stripped 1 base from V and 0 bases from J, with 10 bases between. The CDR3 loop spans 15 amino acids. Germline V gives CDR1 SGHDT, CDR2 YYEEEE. The chain's CDR3 is CASSLNGGMNTEAFF. The CDR3, as DNA: TGTGCCAGCAGCTTGAACGGGGGGATGAACACTGAAGCTTTCTTT.

A few counts support this clonotype. The rearrangement links TRBV7-9 to TRBJ1-1; D call uncertain. CDR3 length: 14 residues. V was shortened by 5 bases and J by 4 bases, with 14 bases between the two germline ends. Germline values: CDR1 SEHNR, CDR2 FQNEAQ (reference sequence). CDR3 in DNA: TGTGCCAGCAGCCCCCCGTGGGTAAGCACTGAAGCTTTCTTT. Translation gives CASSPPWVSTEAFF.

This rearrangement joins TRBV27 to TRBJ1-6; no clear D. Trimming removed 6 bases at V and 1 base at J, with 13 bases between. There are 16 residues in the CDR3. Germline CDR1 is MNHEY and CDR2 is SMNVEV (reference sequence). The CDR3 sequence is CASRWTSESYNSPLHF. CDR3 nucleotides: TGTGCCAGCAGATGGACGAGCGAGTCCTATAATTCACCCCTCCACTTT.

This clonotype was found a few times. The rearrangement joins TRBV28 to TRBJ1-2; D may be TRBD1 (5 bases). This CDR3 contains 13 residues. The germline CDR1 and CDR2 sequences are MDHEN and SYDVKM. Trimming took 5 bases from V and 4 from J, leaving 11 bases between them. The CDR3 nucleotides are TGTGCCAGCAGTCCCGACAGCAGCTATGGCTACACCTTC. This encodes CASSPDSSYGYTF.

The rearrangement uses TRBV9 and TRBJ2-5, with unresolved D. Germline V gives CDR1 SGDLS, CDR2 YYNGEE. The V and J ends lost 3 bases and 2 bases respectively, with 11 bases between them. This CDR3 spans 14 amino acids. CDR3 loop: CASSAPMPQETQYF. As DNA, the CDR3 is TGTGCCAGCAGCGCCCCCATGCCTCAAGAGACCCAGTACTTC.

The sample holds a few counts of this clonotype. This chain uses TRBV18 with TRBJ2-5; 7 bases fit TRBD2. Germline V gives CDR1 KGHSH, CDR2 LQKENI. This CDR3 spans 15 amino acids. V shed 2 bases and J 0 bases; nucleotides not matched to a gene: 3. This chain's CDR3 is CASSPAGRYQETQYF. The DNA of the CDR3 is TGTGCCAGCTCACCAGCCGGGAGGTACCAAGAGACCCAGTACTTC.

This clonotype was found many times. The chain employs TRBV12-3 or TRBV12-4 and TRBJ2-7, with TRBD1 identical over 7 bases. V shed 4 bases and J 9 bases; nucleotides not matched to a gene: 3. The CDR3 is 11 amino acids. The CDR3 region is CASSSRQGQYF. The CDR3 DNA is TGTGCCAGCAGTTCCCGACAGGGGCAGTACTTC.

This clonotype was seen a handful of times. The chain links TRBV7-2 to TRBJ1-6, with 7 bases lining up with TRBD1. Trimming removed 4 bases from V and 6 bases from J; junction bases left unmatched: 6. CDR1 is SGHTA and CDR2 is FQGNSA in the germline V gene. This CDR3 comprises 15 residues. CDR3 sequence: CASSSRTGRNSPLHF. The DNA of the CDR3 is TGTGCCAGCAGCTCCCGGACAGGTCGTAATTCACCCCTCCACTTT.

The rearrangement links TRBV20-1 to TRBJ2-2; no clear D. In germline, CDR1 is DFQATT, CDR2 SNEGSKA (reference sequence). Trimming removed 7 bases at V and 4 bases at J, with 13 bases between. This CDR3 contains 13 residues. DNA of the CDR3: TGCAGTGGGACCGCTTCGGGCACCGGGGAGCTGTTTTTT. It is translated as CSGTASGTGELFF.

V and J are TRBV4-1 and TRBJ2-7; 7 bases match TRBD1. V gave up 3 bases and J gave up 2 bases; unmatched junction bases: 10. CDR3 length: 16 residues. The germline CDR1 and CDR2 sequences are MGHRA and YSYEKL. The CDR3 protein is CASSQGRTGPPYEQYF. The CDR3 nucleotides read TGCGCCAGCAGCCAGGGTCGGACAGGTCCCCCCTACGAGCAGTACTTC.

The sample holds a few counts of this clonotype. The chain links TRBV2 to TRBJ2-1, with a possible D match to TRBD1 (6 bases). Trimming took off 8 bases at V and 2 bases at J, with 13 bases between the two ends. CDR1 SNHLY and CDR2 FYNNEI come from the germline V gene. The CDR3 runs 14 residues. This CDR3 reads CASSEQGTYNEQFF. DNA for the CDR3: TGTGCCAGCTCCGAACAGGGAACCTACAATGAGCAGTTCTTC. The full variable domain, its missing parts supplied by reference TRBV2 and TRBJ2-1, is EPEVTQTPSHQVTQMGQEVILRCVPISNHLYFYWYRQILGQKVEFLVSFYNNEISEKSEIFDDQFSVERPDGSNFTLKIRSTKLEDSAMYFCASSEQGTYNEQFFGPGTRLTVL.

This clonotype was counted between two and nine times. The genes are TRBV11-2 and TRBJ2-5, with D maybe TRBD2 (6 bases). Germline loops: CDR1 SGHAT, CDR2 FQNNGV. The germline V and J ends were trimmed by 5 bases and 0 bases, with 13 bases remaining between them. This CDR3 has 15 amino acids. CDR3 sequence: CASSPGDLYQETQYF. The CDR3 DNA reads as TGTGCCAGCAGCCCGGGGGATTTGTACCAAGAGACCCAGTACTTC. Variable domain in full (rest from reference TRBV11-2 and TRBJ2-5): EAGVAQSPRYKIIEKRQSVAFWCNPISGHATLYWYQQILGQGPKLLIQFQNNGVVDDSQLPKDRFSAERLKGVDSTLKIQPAKLEDSAVYLCASSPGDLYQETQYFGPGTRLLVL.

This clonotype was picked up many times. The chain has TRBV7-9 and TRBJ2-7; 10 nucleotides agree with TRBD1. Trimming removed 5 bases from V and 3 bases from J; junction bases left unmatched: 4. Germline assignment: CDR1 SEHNR and CDR2 FQNEAQ (reference sequence). This CDR3 has 14 amino acids. DNA for the CDR3: TGTGCCAGCAGCCCGGGACAGGGGTTCTACGAGCAGTACTTC. Its translation is CASSPGQGFYEQYF.

This clonotype was detected only a few times. The DNA of the CDR3 is TGTGCCAGCACCCTCTACCACGAACTAGCGGGGGGACCCTACGAGCAGTACTTC. Translating it yields CASTLYHELAGGPYEQYF. The chain carries TRBV27 and TRBJ2-7; 12 positions match TRBD2. The CDR3 totals 18 residues. Germline V gives CDR1 MNHEY, CDR2 SMNVEV (reference sequence). With V trimmed by 7 bases and J by 2 bases, 15 bases remained unmatched.

In its sample, this clonotype was seen a few times. V and J are TRBV7-9 and TRBJ1-3, with no clear D. Germline CDR1 reads SEHNR; CDR2 reads FQNEAQ (reference sequence). The CDR3 consists of 13 residues. Deletions cut 2 bases from V and 2 bases from J, with 4 bases between. The CDR3 is CASSLFPGNTIYF. CDR3 coding DNA: TGTGCCAGCAGCTTATTCCCTGGAAACACCATATATTTT.

This clonotype came up a few times. The V and J genes are TRBV28 and TRBJ1-1, with TRBD1 matching over 7 bases. The CDR3 covers 15 residues. The germline gives CDR1 MDHEN, CDR2 SYDVKM. With V trimmed by 8 bases and J by 3 bases, 12 bases remained unmatched. Here the CDR3 DNA reads TGTGCCAGCTGTTCCGCCGGGACAGAAGACACTGAAGCTTTCTTT. This encodes CASCSAGTEDTEAFF.

CDR3 nucleotide sequence: TGTGCCAGCAGCTTAGGGCAGGGAAGAGCGAGCAATCAGCCCCAGCATTTT. This translates into CASSLGQGRASNQPQHF. This chain uses TRBV11-2 with TRBJ1-5; D is perhaps TRBD1 (5 bases). V lost 1 base, J lost 1 base, and 14 bases lay in between. Per germline, CDR1 SGHAT and CDR2 FQNNGV. CDR3 length equals 17 residues.

The chain carries TRBV7-9 and TRBJ1-2, with 9 positions matching TRBD1. J lost 0 bases, V lost 4 bases, and 6 bases had no gene match. Germline V CDR1 and CDR2: SEHNR, FQNEAQ (reference sequence). The length of the CDR3 is 16 residues. The CDR3 DNA follows: TGTGCCAGCAGCTCCATTCGACAGGGGGCTAACTATGGCTACACCTTC. Translated, it gives CASSSIRQGANYGYTF.

Only a few counts were recorded for this clonotype. J is TRBJ2-1 and V is TRBV10-2, with TRBD2 identical over 10 bases. After removal of 6 bases from V and 6 bases from J, the junction contained 8 bases not matched to a gene. The CDR3 sequence is 15 residues long. Germline lookup yields CDR1 WSHSY and CDR2 SAAADI. CDR3 sequence: CASSPGLAAINEQFF. The CDR3 DNA is TGCGCCAGCAGCCCTGGACTAGCGGCCATCAATGAGCAGTTCTTC.

CDR3 nucleotide sequence: TGTGCCAGCAGCCCCCGTGACAACTACGAGCAGTACTTC. It is translated as CASSPRDNYEQYF. The chain recombines TRBV9 with TRBJ2-7; D not certain. The V gene's germline CDR1 is SGDLS and CDR2 YYNGEE. Trimming stripped 4 bases from V and 3 bases from J, with 11 bases between. The CDR3 runs to 13 residues. The whole variable domain, filled in from reference TRBV9 and TRBJ2-7, reads DSGVTQTPKHLITATGQRVTLRCSPRSGDLSVYWYQQSLDQGLQFLIQYYNGEERAKGNILERFSAQQFPDLHSELNLSSLELGDSALYFCASSPRDNYEQYFGPGTRLTVT.